This record covers a single T cell receptor gamma chain. These data come from a study of intestinal T cells in coeliac disease. The CDR3 totals 15 residues. The J segment lost 8 bases and the V segment lost 12 bases, leaving 25 bases of the junction unmatched. From germline, CDR1 is VENAVY and CDR2 YDSYNSRV. TRG repertoires were amplified with LymphoTrack primers from roughly 0.2 ug of biopsy DNA. With CATT, TCRdb re-called clones from the multiplex PCR reads. The sample holds 970 or so gamma-chain clones, more than 45% seen once. Under 13 formalin-fixed paraffin-embedded scrolls, each 5 µm thick, supplied each case's genomic DNA.

The receptor comes from a human donor with celiac disease. The V gene is TRGV8, the J gene TRGJ1 or TRGJ2. Sequenced input: a duodenal biopsy. The CDR3 loop is CADLGVWGRGDKKLF. The CDR3 nucleotides read TGTGCCGACCTGGGAGTTTGGGGGAGGGGCGATAAGAAACTCTTT.